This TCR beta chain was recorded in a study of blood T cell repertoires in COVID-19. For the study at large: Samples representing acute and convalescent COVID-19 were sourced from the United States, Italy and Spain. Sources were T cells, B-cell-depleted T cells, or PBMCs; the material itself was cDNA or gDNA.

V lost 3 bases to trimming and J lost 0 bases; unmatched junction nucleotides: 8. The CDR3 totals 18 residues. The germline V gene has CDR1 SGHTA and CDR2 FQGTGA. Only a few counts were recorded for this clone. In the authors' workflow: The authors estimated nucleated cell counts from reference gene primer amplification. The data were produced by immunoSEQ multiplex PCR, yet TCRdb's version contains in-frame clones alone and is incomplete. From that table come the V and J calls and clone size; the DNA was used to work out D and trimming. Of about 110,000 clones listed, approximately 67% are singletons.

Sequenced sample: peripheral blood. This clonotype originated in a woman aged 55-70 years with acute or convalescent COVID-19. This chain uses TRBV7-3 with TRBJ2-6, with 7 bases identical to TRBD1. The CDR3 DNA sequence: TGTGCCAGCAGCTTGACTGGGACAGCCAACTCTGGGGCCAACGTCCTGACTTTC. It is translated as CASSLTGTANSGANVLTF.